This TCR beta chain was captured in a study of vaccination effects on CD4 cells after COVID-19. Study-wide background: Following the second dose by a median of 72 days, the post-vaccine samples were obtained.

Note on this clone: What it recognizes is unknown.

Assay: immunoSEQ multiplex PCR; the TCRdb copy retains only in-frame clones and omits some. The sample shows approximately 12,000 clones, about 72% of them seen only once. The CDR3 runs 17 residues. The V segment lost 4 bases and the J segment 3 bases; nucleotides outside the gene matches: 8. Germline V gene data show CDR1 as MNHNS and CDR2 as SASEGT. Antigen-specific CD4+ T cells were expanded with viral peptide pools in the ViraFEST assay before sequencing. The culture ran for roughly ten days before CD4+ T cells were isolated. Everyone in the study got two shots of either the BNT162b2 or mRNA-1273 vaccine. The healthy vaccine recipients, who had no prior SARS-CoV-2 infection, showed negative nucleocapsid antibodies.

V gene TRBV6-1 combines with J gene TRBJ1-6; 8 nucleotides match TRBD1. This receptor was obtained from a human donor who received a COVID-19 vaccine. Sequenced here: CD4+ T cells from PBMCs cultured with SARS-CoV-2 spike peptides, sampled after COVID-19 vaccination. CDR3 protein: CASSVGGQAFYNSPLHF. The CDR3 DNA sequence: TGTGCCAGCAGTGTGGGGGGACAGGCGTTCTATAATTCACCCCTCCACTTT.